The sequence of this T cell receptor beta chain was determined in a study of OX40 agonist ivuxolimab in advanced cancers. For the study in its entirety: Ivuxolimab was a fully human IgG2 agonistic monoclonal antibody targeting the costimulatory receptor OX40 (CD134). Of the roughly 52 dose-escalation patients, hepatocellular carcinoma was present in approximately 20, melanoma in roughly 15, renal cell carcinoma in 9 and head and neck cancer in 9. Partial responses occurred in three dose-escalation patients: two with cutaneous melanoma and one with hepatocellular carcinoma. Intravenous ivuxolimab was administered to patients every 2 weeks at six dose levels: 0.01, 0.1, 0.3, 1.5, 3 and 10 mg/kg. Peripheral TCRbeta sequencing was intended to test whether TCR sequence diversity was altered and clonal T-cell expansion was caused by ivuxolimab. Patients were allowed to have had prior anti-PD-1, anti-PD-L1 or anti-CTLA-4 therapy, and roughly two fifths of the dose-escalation patients had been treated with checkpoint inhibitors. The monotherapy dose-escalation portion (N ≈ 52 patients) of the phase I ivuxolimab trial is reported in the paper. In the dose-escalation cohort, more than 75% of patients were male, and the mean age was around 60 years, with a range of 23 to 79.

Taken from the germline V gene, the CDR1 and CDR2 loops are SGHTA and FQGNSA. V is shortened by 3 bases, J by 4 bases, and the region joining them spans 15 bases. The CDR3 contains 15 residues, cysteine and phenylalanine counted. CDR3 DNA is the only sequence kept; it has 45 bases, read in frame from the first base. This clone occurred once. Its antigen is not yet known. One base away there is no much larger clone; base qualities are not given. Patients with autoimmune disease history or receiving systemic immunosuppression were excluded from the trial. In every dose cohort, peripheral blood was drawn for TCR sequencing at baseline, cycle 4 day 1, and cycle 7 day 1. Samples were obtained from an open-label, multicenter, first-in-human phase I dose-escalation trial of ivuxolimab. Adults with locally advanced or metastatic melanoma, renal cell, hepatocellular, or head and neck squamous cell carcinoma were enrolled in the trial. Before TCR sequencing, CD4+ and CD8+ T cells were separately sorted from peripheral blood.

Genomic DNA was extracted from sorted cells for sequencing of the TCRbeta CDR3 region. The immunoSEQ Assay was used to sequence the TCRbeta CDR3 regions. This immuneACCESS table, as held by TCRdb, lists in-frame sequences with V and J called but not all clones. Of the missing ones, under half trace to an unresolved V gene in checked studies; the others have no known cause. Counted in this sample were some 83,000 clones; about 86% of them appeared once. The ten largest clones represent roughly 6% of the sample. What the research found in general, with its limitations: Low levels of normalized T-cell clonal expansion were also seen in some patients who did not respond. The antigen specificity of the clonally expanded peripheral T cells was not determined. After ivuxolimab, more expanded clones were found on average in CD8+ T cells than in CD4+ T cells. In partial responders in the 0.1-3.0 mg/kg groups, normalized peripheral clonal expansion was found to be among the lowest, especially among CD8+ T cells. At doses of 0.1 to 3.0 mg/kg, clonal expansion of both CD4+ and CD8+ blood T cells was observed from baseline to week 6.

Recombination connected TRBV7-2 to TRBJ2-5; the D gene is tentatively TRBD1 or TRBD2, each matching 5 bases. This material consisted of CD4+ or CD8+ T cells sorted from blood, taken in a trial of the OX40 agonist ivuxolimab. This clonotype was obtained from an adult with an advanced solid tumor such as melanoma, head and neck, liver or kidney cancer. The CDR3: CASSLWGLSGETQYF. The DNA is as follows: TGTGCCAGCAGCTTGTGGGGGTTAAGCGGAGAGACCCAGTACTTC.